This T cell receptor (beta chain) was sequenced during a study of T-cell reconstitution after alpha-beta-depleted transplantation in children. Trimming removed 10 bases from V and 4 bases from J; junction bases left unmatched: 12. Germline V CDR1 and CDR2: KGHDR, SFDVKD. CDR3 length: 15 amino acids. TCRbeta library preparation incorporated unique molecular identifiers. Each CDR3 protein is one row after TCRdb ran MiXCR on the PCR reads. Of about 230,000 distinct CDR3 sequences in the sample, around 8.9% were seen once. This clonotype was seen a few times. Sequences were derived from PBMCs from the stem cell graft donor, sampled from the stem cell graft. The receptor comes from a human donor who donated a stem cell graft to a child with SCID. V usage is TRBV24-1 and J usage is TRBJ1-5; the match to TRBD1 covers 7 bases. The CDR3 loop is CATSEGQGVNQPQHF. The CDR3, as DNA: TGTGCCACTTCTGAGGGGCAGGGGGTTAATCAGCCCCAGCATTTT.